The present T cell receptor (beta chain) was sequenced within a study of T cells in Graves' hyperthyroidism and ophthalmopathy. Points from the study as a whole: The blood repertoire included most of the expanded thyroid clonotypes above 0.001.

From germline, CDR1 is SGHTS and CDR2 YDEGEE. Trimming removed 0 bases at V and 6 bases at J, with 12 bases between. The CDR3 has 14 amino acids. TCR beta CDR3 regions were amplified from RNA transcripts. The TCR CDR3 first-round RT-PCR relied on the HTBI primer set. TCRdb re-analysed the multiplex PCR reads in MiXCR, keeping a single row per CDR3 protein. The sample has roughly 100,000 distinct CDR3 sequences, about 45% seen once. This clonotype was recorded at least ten times. Its antigen is as yet unknown. This rearrangement joins TRBV5-8 to TRBJ1-1, with D unclear. The clonotype comes from a man aged 40-49 years with Graves' hyperthyroidism. Sample: blood. The CDR3 sequence is CASSLGARYPEAFF. In nucleotides, the CDR3 is TGTGCCAGCAGCTTGGGGGCCAGGTACCCTGAAGCTTTCTTT.